Shown below are 3 T cell receptor beta chains from a single sample sequenced in a study of control samples from healthy donors and cancer patients. TCRdb keeps only in-frame clones here, not all; method: immunoSEQ multiplex PCR. The repertoire has 100,000 to 150,000 clones, about 93% of them found once; the top ten carry roughly 1.7%. The sequenced sample was PBMCs. The receptor source for this set is a man aged 45-65 years with head and neck cancer.

This chain joins TRBV5-1 and TRBJ2-5; 7 nucleotides match TRBD1. Trimming took 0 bases from V and 1 from J; bases not matched to a gene: 15. The CDR3 extends over 19 amino acids. Germline-derived CDR1 and CDR2 are SGHRS and YFSETQ. The CDR3 spells CASSLAPLGQSTPQETQYF. CDR3 DNA sequence: TGCGCCAGCAGCTTGGCCCCCCTGGGACAGTCAACGCCCCAAGAGACCCAGTACTTC.

The V and J genes are TRBV27 and TRBJ1-2; 9 bases line up with TRBD1. Trimming at V came to 5 bases and at J to 4 bases, leaving 5 bases not matched to a gene. The CDR3 length is 14 residues. CDR1 MNHEY and CDR2 SMNVEV come from the germline V gene (reference sequence). The CDR3 region is CASSRDREGYGYTF. The CDR3 DNA reads TGTGCCAGCAGTAGGGACAGGGAAGGCTATGGCTACACCTTC.

The rearrangement links TRBV28 to TRBJ1-6; 9 bases are shared with TRBD1. Germline loops: CDR1 MDHEN, CDR2 SYDVKM. The V and J ends lost 10 bases and 7 bases, in that order; junction bases with no gene match: 2. This CDR3 has 12 amino acids. The CDR3 is CATDRGNSPLHF. CDR3 coding DNA: TGTGCCACGGACAGGGGAAATTCACCCCTCCACTTT. The full variable domain, its missing parts supplied by reference TRBV28 and TRBJ1-6, is DVKVTQSSRYLVKRTGEKVFLECVQDMDHENMFWYRQDPGLGLRLIYFSYDVKMKEKGDIPEGYSVSREKKERFSLILESASTNQTSMYLCATDRGNSPLHFGNGTRLTVT.